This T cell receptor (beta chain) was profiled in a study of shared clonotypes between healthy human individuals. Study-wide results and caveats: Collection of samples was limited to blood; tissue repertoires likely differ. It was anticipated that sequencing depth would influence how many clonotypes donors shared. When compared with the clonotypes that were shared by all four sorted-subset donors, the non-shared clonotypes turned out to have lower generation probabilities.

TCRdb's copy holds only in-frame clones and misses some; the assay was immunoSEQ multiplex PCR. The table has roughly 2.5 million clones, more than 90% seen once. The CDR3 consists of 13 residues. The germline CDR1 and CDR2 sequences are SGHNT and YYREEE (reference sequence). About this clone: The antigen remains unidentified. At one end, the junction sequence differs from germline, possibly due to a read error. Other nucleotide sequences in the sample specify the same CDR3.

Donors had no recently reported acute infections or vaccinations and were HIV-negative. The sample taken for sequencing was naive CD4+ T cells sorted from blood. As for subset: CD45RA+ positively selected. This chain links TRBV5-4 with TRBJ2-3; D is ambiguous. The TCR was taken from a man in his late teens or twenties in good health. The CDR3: CASSLLGTDTQYF. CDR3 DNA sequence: TGTGCCAGCAGCCTCCTGGGCACGGATACGCAGTATTTT. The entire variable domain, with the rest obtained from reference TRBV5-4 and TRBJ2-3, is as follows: ETGVTQSPTHLIKTRGQQVTLRCSSQSGHNTVSWYQQALGQGPQFIFQYYREEENGRGNFPPRFSGLQFPNYSSELNVNALELDDSALYLCASSLLGTDTQYFGPGTRLTVL.